One and the same sample provided the 12 T cell receptor beta chains below, sequenced in a study of regulatory T cells in long-lasting Graves disease. The time point is: persistent/refractory GD, antithyroid drugs over 5 years with positive TRAb. The TCR library was made from RNA extracted from PBMCs. Arm-PCR with iRepertoire HTBI primers amplified the CDR3 regions for these TCR beta libraries. Each CDR3 protein is one row after TCRdb ran MiXCR on the multiplex PCR reads. The top ten clones hold 13% to 15% of a sample with hundreds of thousands of distinct CDR3 sequences, over 20% of them seen once. The sequencing used peripheral blood mononuclear cells (PBMCs), collected when the disease was refractory, from a patient treated with antithyroid drugs. Receptors originate from a female donor with Graves disease.

The CDR3 DNA follows: TGTGCCAGCTCACCAAAGGTCGGCCATTGGGGCACTAACACCGGGGAGCTGTTTTTT. Its translation: CASSPKVGHWGTNTGELFF. The J gene is TRBJ2-2, the V gene TRBV18; D may be TRBD1 (5 bases). V was pared by 2 bases and J by 2 bases, with 21 bases between. This CDR3 spans 19 amino acids. Germline CDR1 KGHSH, CDR2 LQKENI. The full variable domain, completed using reference TRBV18 and TRBJ2-2, is NAGVMQNPRHLVRRRGQEARLRCSPMKGHSHVYWYRQLPEEGLKFMVYLQKENIIDESGMPKERFSAEFPKEGPSILRIQQVVRGDSAAYFCASSPKVGHWGTNTGELFFGEGSRLTVL.

The J gene is TRBJ2-1, the V gene TRBV28, with 12 bases matching TRBD2. Germline trimming cut 6 bases from V and 5 bases from J; bases unmatched to any gene: 5. Germline values: CDR1 MDHEN, CDR2 SYDVKM. The CDR3 extends over 15 amino acids. CDR3 residues: CASRPSGRGDNEQFF. The CDR3 nucleotides read TGTGCCAGCAGACCTAGCGGGAGGGGCGACAATGAGCAGTTCTTC.

This clonotype was counted many times. V usage is TRBV2 and J usage is TRBJ2-7; possible D gene TRBD1, 5 bases. The CDR3 is 15 amino acids. The V and J ends lost 7 bases and 2 bases respectively, with 18 bases between them. Looked up from germline, CDR1 is SNHLY and CDR2 is FYNNEI. CDR3 residues: CASTSRNTGTYEQYF. In DNA form, the CDR3 reads TGTGCCAGCACCAGTAGGAACACAGGAACCTACGAGCAGTACTTC.

This rearrangement joins TRBV7-9 to TRBJ1-2, with 11 bases fitting TRBD1. The length of the CDR3 is 14 residues. V was clipped by 4 bases and J by 6 bases; unmatched bases: 4. Per germline, CDR1 SEHNR and CDR2 FQNEAQ (reference sequence). CDR3 DNA sequence: TGTGCCAGCAGCTGGGACAGGGGGTCGAATGGCTACACCTTC. Translating it yields CASSWDRGSNGYTF.

This clonotype was detected many times. The chain uses TRBV27 and TRBJ1-5, with TRBD1 as a possible D gene (5 bases). The CDR3 has 13 residues. Trimming took 3 bases from V and 7 from J, leaving 10 bases between them. Germline CDR1 reads MNHEY; CDR2 reads SMNVEV (reference sequence). CDR3 sequence: CASSFYGGQPQHF. For the CDR3, the DNA is TGTGCCAGCAGTTTCTACGGGGGGCAGCCCCAGCATTTT.

The J gene is TRBJ2-7, the V gene TRBV20-1; 9 nucleotides align to TRBD1. The CDR3 extends over 17 amino acids. V dropped 4 bases and J dropped 0; count of bases not matched to a gene: 13. The germline V gene encodes CDR1 DFQATT and CDR2 SNEGSKA (reference sequence). CDR3 bases: TGCAGTGCTAAACGTCCCGGGACAGGGAGGAGCTCCTACGAGCAGTACTTC. This translates into CSAKRPGTGRSSYEQYF.

This clonotype showed up just a few times. The rearrangement links TRBV20-1 to TRBJ1-5; TRBD1 might be the D (6 bases). V lost 5 bases to trimming and J lost 6 bases, with 20 bases between them. Germline V gene sequence: CDR1 DFQATT, CDR2 SNEGSKA (reference sequence). CDR3 length: 15 amino acids. CDR3 bases: TGCAGTGCTGCGCGGGTACAGGGAAGGGCTCAGCCCCAGCATTTT. Its translation is CSAARVQGRAQPQHF.

The chain has TRBV14 and TRBJ1-6, with TRBD1 matching over 9 bases. The CDR3 has 16 residues. V was pared by 1 base and J by 9 bases, with 7 bases of the junction left unmatched. Germline CDR1 and CDR2: SGHDN and FVKESK. The CDR3, as DNA: TGTGCCAGCAGCCAAGGGACAGGGGTTATGGCTTCACCCCTCCACTTT. Protein product: CASSQGTGVMASPLHF.

The chain carries TRBV6-1 and TRBJ2-3, with TRBD1 matching 9 bases. Trimming at V came to 2 bases and at J to 7 bases, leaving 16 bases not matched to a gene. Germline lookup yields CDR1 MNHNS and CDR2 SASEGT. The length of the CDR3 is 18 residues. CDR3 sequence reads: CASSEFLHSGTGNHTQYF. The CDR3 DNA sequence: TGTGCCAGCAGTGAATTTTTGCATAGTGGGACAGGGAATCATACGCAGTATTTT.

This clonotype showed up many times. The chain uses TRBV28 and TRBJ1-2; 8 nucleotides line up with TRBD1. After removal of 5 bases from V and 3 bases from J, the junction contained 8 bases not matched to a gene. CDR3 length equals 15 residues. Germline CDR1 MDHEN, CDR2 SYDVKM. This CDR3 is CASSQGQGGDYGYTF. The CDR3 region has the DNA TGTGCCAGCAGTCAAGGACAGGGCGGGGACTATGGCTACACCTTC.

J is TRBJ2-7 and V is TRBV2, with D uncertain. With 6 bases removed from V and 2 bases from J, the gap between germline ends came to 8 bases. Germline loops: CDR1 SNHLY, CDR2 FYNNEI. The length of the CDR3 is 12 residues. CDR3 protein: CASRLTTYEQYF. The CDR3 nucleotides read TGTGCCAGCAGACTAACAACCTACGAGCAGTACTTC.

This clonotype has a count of ten or more. V usage is TRBV6-1 and J usage is TRBJ2-3; a weak D match, TRBD2 (6 bases). Germline assignment: CDR1 MNHNS and CDR2 SASEGT. This CDR3 comprises 14 residues. The V end lost 4 bases, the J end lost 3 bases, and 11 bases lay between the germline ends. CDR3 coding DNA: TGTGCCAGCAGTGGAGGACGGGAGACAGATACGCAGTATTTT. This codes for CASSGGRETDTQYF.